Detailed here is one TCR beta chain. What it binds is not known. Per germline, CDR1 SGHVS and CDR2 FNYEAQ. CDR3 length: 14 amino acids. TCRdb reanalyzed the 5' RACE reads and collapses them to one entry per CDR3 protein, without DNA. This repertoire includes roughly 450,000 distinct CDR3 sequences. The data derive from a study of T cells expressing NK-cell markers. Study background: Seropositivity for HCMV was found in seven of the eight sequenced donors, with one seronegative. General study points: Several of the donors also had these clonotypes leading their CD3+CD56-NKG2C+ fraction.

The sequenced sample consisted of blood T cells: a sorted CD56 or NKG2C T cell subset, CD4+ or CD8+ T cells, or bulk PBMC T cells (not recorded which). The clonotype comes from a woman in her forties or fifties in good health. The chain couples TRBV7-6 to TRBJ1-1. CDR3 region: CASSLVGGETEAFF.